Shown below are 31 T cell receptor beta chains from a single sample sequenced in a study of cytomegalovirus exposure and HLA in healthy donors. 13 Jbeta primers and 60 Vbeta primers were used for the PCR. Clones were read by immunoSEQ multiplex PCR, and TCRdb kept only the in-frame ones, dropping some. This table holds 85,000 to 100,000 clones, 84% found once. Input material: PBMCs. These receptors originate from a young woman in good health and CMV-seropositive.

The chain's CDR3 is CASSEQPGQGYEQYF. The CDR3 DNA follows: TGTGCCAGCAGTGAGCAACCGGGACAGGGCTACGAGCAGTACTTC. The chain employs TRBV25-1 and TRBJ2-7; 9 bases fit TRBD1. The CDR3 contains 15 residues. V shed 3 bases and J 3 bases; nucleotides not matched to a gene: 6. Germline values: CDR1 MGHDK, CDR2 SYGVNS.

J is TRBJ2-2 and V is TRBV19; D is perhaps TRBD2 (5 bases). V lost 11 bases to trimming and J lost 6 bases, with 19 bases between them. Germline CDR1 LNHDA, CDR2 SQIVND (reference sequence). The length of the CDR3 is 14 residues. The CDR3 sequence: CAAKERDRAGELFF. In DNA form, the CDR3 reads TGTGCCGCAAAAGAGAGGGATCGCGCCGGGGAGCTGTTTTTT.

This chain joins TRBV18 and TRBJ2-3; 9 bases are a match to TRBD2. The CDR3 length is 17 residues. From germline, CDR1 is KGHSH and CDR2 LQKENI. The V segment lost 2 bases and the J segment 5 bases; nucleotides outside the gene matches: 11. CDR3 in DNA: TGTGCCAGCTCACCATTGCTAGCGGGGACGTCCGGAGATACGCAGTATTTT. Encoded protein: CASSPLLAGTSGDTQYF.

CDR3 region: CASSLVRGADTQYF. CDR3 bases: TGTGCCAGCAGCTTGGTCAGGGGGGCAGATACGCAGTATTTT. The chain recombines TRBV5-8 with TRBJ2-3; a possible D gene is TRBD1 (7 bases). Germline CDR1 reads SGHTS; CDR2 reads YDEGEE. The CDR3 is made up of 14 amino acids. V dropped 0 bases and J dropped 4 bases, with 9 bases sitting between them.

The gene calls are TRBV10-2 and TRBJ2-7; no clear D. The CDR3 extends over 14 amino acids. The ends were cut back, 3 bases at V and 1 base at J, with 10 bases in the middle. The germline gives CDR1 WSHSY, CDR2 SAAADI. The CDR3 nucleotides read TGCGCCAGCAGTGAATCAGTTTCGTCCTACGAGCAGTACTTC. It specifies CASSESVSSYEQYF.

The V gene is TRBV5-4, the J gene TRBJ2-1, with 12 bases that match TRBD2. Trimming removed 6 bases from V and 1 base from J; junction bases left unmatched: 11. The CDR3 totals 18 residues. Germline V gene sequence: CDR1 SGHNT, CDR2 YYREEE (reference sequence). CDR3 bases: TGTGCCAGCAACTACAGACTAGCGGGGGTTCTGTCCTACAATGAGCAGTTCTTC. Translation: CASNYRLAGVLSYNEQFF.

V and J are TRBV15 and TRBJ2-2; TRBD1 might be the D (5 bases). From germline, CDR1 is LNHNV and CDR2 YYDKDF (reference sequence). V shed 9 bases and J shed 2 bases, with 13 bases lying between them. There are 14 residues in the CDR3. The DNA for the CDR3 is TGTGCCACAAACGACAGACAAAACACCGGGGAGCTGTTTTTT. Translating it yields CATNDRQNTGELFF. The variable domain in full, completed from reference TRBV15 and TRBJ2-2, reads DAMVIQNPRYQVTQFGKPVTLSCSQTLNHNVMYWYQQKSSQAPKLLFHYYDKDFNNEADTPDNFQSRRPNTSFCFLDIRSPGLGDTAMYLCATNDRQNTGELFFGEGSRLTVL.

This clone was seen more than once but under ten times. The CDR3 here is CASSLVARRQGGTGELFF. The CDR3, as DNA: TGCGCCAGCAGCTTGGTTGCCCGGCGGCAGGGAGGAACCGGGGAGCTGTTTTTT. This chain connects TRBV5-1 to TRBJ2-2, with D perhaps matching TRBD2 (6 bases). The CDR3 loop spans 18 amino acids. The germline gives CDR1 SGHRS, CDR2 YFSETQ. Trimming took 0 bases from V and 5 from J, leaving 20 bases between them.

The gene calls are TRBV19 and TRBJ2-7; TRBD2 might be the D (5 bases). Trimming took 1 base from V and 5 from J, leaving 15 bases between them. Germline loops: CDR1 LNHDA, CDR2 SQIVND (reference sequence). The CDR3 contains 15 residues. In DNA form, the CDR3 reads TGTGCCAGTAGTATAGGCAGGAGGATACACCACGAGCAGTACTTC. Its translation is CASSIGRRIHHEQYF.

The chain combines TRBV7-8 with TRBJ1-5; 7 bases are shared with TRBD1. Germline V gene sequence: CDR1 SGHVS, CDR2 FQNEAQ. The CDR3 is 17 amino acids. Trimming cost V 5 bases and J 0 bases; bases outside gene matches: 10. The CDR3, as DNA: TGTGCCAGCAGCAACGACAGGGTCTTCACTAGCAATCAGCCCCAGCATTTT. It encodes CASSNDRVFTSNQPQHF.

The chain couples TRBV27 to TRBJ1-2; a weak D match, TRBD1 (6 bases). CDR1 and CDR2 (germline): MNHEY, SMNVEV (reference sequence). V was trimmed by 8 bases and J by 0 bases, leaving 16 bases between them. The CDR3 extends over 15 amino acids. In DNA form, the CDR3 reads TGTGCCAGCGGTACATGGGGACAAACTAACTATGGCTACACCTTC. As protein: CASGTWGQTNYGYTF.

The chain carries TRBV10-1 and TRBJ2-7, with 7 bases aligning to TRBD1. The CDR3 length is 11 residues. Germline V gene sequence: CDR1 WNHNN, CDR2 SYGVQD (reference sequence). V trimming: 10 bases; J trimming: 5 bases; junction bases outside the gene matches: 5. CDR3 sequence (DNA): TGCGCCAAGGACAGGTTTGACGAGCAGTACTTC. It codes for CAKDRFDEQYF.

J is TRBJ1-5 and V is TRBV28; the D is unclear. The CDR3 totals 16 residues. Trimming removed 2 bases from V and 0 bases from J, with 11 bases in between. Germline CDR1 is MDHEN and CDR2 is SYDVKM. CDR3 loop: CASSLIPGDSNQPQHF. DNA of the CDR3: TGTGCCAGCAGTTTAATACCGGGAGATAGCAATCAGCCCCAGCATTTT.

The chain couples TRBV18 to TRBJ1-2; D is possibly TRBD1 (6 bases). The CDR3 runs 13 residues. Per the germline V gene, CDR1 is KGHSH and CDR2 is LQKENI. Trimming removed 3 bases from V and 3 bases from J, with 8 bases in between. The CDR3 loop is CASSPGADYGYTF. CDR3 in DNA: TGTGCCAGCTCACCGGGGGCTGACTATGGCTACACCTTC. The entire variable domain, with the rest obtained from reference TRBV18 and TRBJ1-2, is as follows: NAGVMQNPRHLVRRRGQEARLRCSPMKGHSHVYWYRQLPEEGLKFMVYLQKENIIDESGMPKERFSAEFPKEGPSILRIQQVVRGDSAAYFCASSPGADYGYTFGSGTRLTVV.

This clone was seen a handful of times. The chain couples TRBV5-6 to TRBJ2-7, with 9 bases lining up with TRBD2. The CDR3 is 16 residues long. In germline, CDR1 is SGHDT, CDR2 YYEEEE. The V and J ends lost 0 bases and 6 bases, in that order; junction bases with no gene match: 10. CDR3 region: CASSLVEPSGDGEQYF. The CDR3, as DNA: TGTGCCAGCAGCTTGGTGGAGCCTAGCGGGGATGGCGAGCAGTACTTC.

The chain uses TRBV27 and TRBJ1-5, with D perhaps matching TRBD1 (6 bases). Trimming took 8 bases from V and 2 from J, leaving 19 bases between them. The CDR3 runs 16 residues. Germline V gene sequence: CDR1 MNHEY, CDR2 SMNVEV (reference sequence). The chain's CDR3 is CASGLRYREGNQPQHF. CDR3 nucleotides: TGTGCCAGCGGCCTTCGTTACAGGGAAGGCAATCAGCCCCAGCATTTT.

This clone turned up a few times. The chain carries TRBV6-4 and TRBJ2-1, with D possibly being TRBD2 (6 bases). Germline V gene sequence: CDR1 MRHNA, CDR2 SNTAGT. This CDR3 has 13 amino acids. V lost 6 bases, J lost 9 bases, and 15 bases lay in between. This CDR3 is CASSREPTTEQFF. In nucleotides, the CDR3 is TGTGCCAGCAGCCGGGAGCCCACAACTGAGCAGTTCTTC.

V is TRBV2 and J is TRBJ2-2; D is perhaps TRBD2 (6 bases). CDR1 is SNHLY and CDR2 is FYNNEI in the germline V gene. This CDR3 region has 14 residues. V lost 11 bases, J lost 0 bases, and 13 bases lay in between. The CDR3 region is CAGTGEANTGELFF. CDR3 DNA: TGTGCCGGCACGGGGGAAGCGAACACCGGGGAGCTGTTTTTT.

The CDR3 loop is CASSYSAGLRYEQYF. The DNA for the CDR3 is TGTGCCAGCAGTTACTCGGCAGGCTTACGCTACGAGCAGTACTTC. The genes are TRBV6-5 and TRBJ2-7, with unresolved D. CDR1 MNHEY and CDR2 SVGAGI come from the germline V gene. Trimming shortened V by 0 bases and J by 3 bases, and 12 bases separated the two germline ends. This CDR3 comprises 15 residues.

The CDR3 DNA reads TGCGCCAGCAGCCGAGGACAGGGCCTTAGTGGCTACACCTTC. It is translated as CASSRGQGLSGYTF. The chain has TRBV5-1 and TRBJ1-2, with TRBD1 identical over 8 bases. CDR3 size: 14 residues. V trimming: 4 bases; J trimming: 7 bases; junction bases outside the gene matches: 9. Germline V CDR1 and CDR2: SGHRS, YFSETQ.

J is TRBJ1-5 and V is TRBV6-1; TRBD1 matches at 7 bases. The CDR3 has 15 amino acids. Germline V gene data show CDR1 as MNHNS and CDR2 as SASEGT. Trimming removed 5 bases from V and 5 bases from J; junction bases left unmatched: 9. The CDR3: CASSFPRDRYQPQHF. The CDR3 coding sequence is TGTGCCAGCAGTTTCCCACGGGACAGATATCAGCCCCAGCATTTT.

This clone is a singleton in its sample. The genes are TRBV5-1 and TRBJ2-1; 10 bases match TRBD2. The CDR3 totals 17 residues. With V trimmed by 0 bases and J by 5 bases, 8 bases remained unmatched. Germline V gene sequence: CDR1 SGHRS, CDR2 YFSETQ. The CDR3 sequence: CASSLVFKREGNNEQFF. The CDR3 nucleotides read TGCGCCAGCAGCTTGGTCTTTAAGCGGGAGGGAAACAATGAGCAGTTCTTC.

The V call is TRBV6-1, the J call TRBJ2-1; D uncertain. CDR1 and CDR2 (germline): MNHNS, SASEGT. Trimming took off 0 bases at V and 5 bases at J, with 11 bases between the two ends. The CDR3 has 15 amino acids. The CDR3 nucleotides read TGTGCCAGCAGTGAAGCGGCAGGTTCTAACAATGAGCAGTTCTTC. Protein sequence: CASSEAAGSNNEQFF.

A few counts support this clone. The CDR3 coding sequence is TGCGCCAGCAGCCAAGGGCTAGCGGGTGGGGAGCTGTTTTTT. Its protein is CASSQGLAGGELFF. This chain uses TRBV4-1 with TRBJ2-2, with 8 bases lining up with TRBD2. Trimming cost V 1 base and J 8 bases; bases outside gene matches: 3. The germline V gene has CDR1 MGHRA and CDR2 YSYEKL. The CDR3 extends over 14 amino acids.

The chain carries TRBV29-1 and TRBJ1-2, with D perhaps matching TRBD1 (5 bases). CDR1 SQVTM and CDR2 ANQGSEA come from the germline V gene. Trimming left V 4 bases short and J 5 bases short, with 8 bases between. The CDR3 has 11 residues. CDR3 residues: CSVGSGYGYTF. The CDR3 DNA is TGCAGCGTTGGCTCAGGGTATGGCTACACCTTC.

The chain is built from TRBV19 and TRBJ2-3; 9 positions match TRBD2. The germline CDR1 and CDR2 sequences are LNHDA and SQIVND (reference sequence). The CDR3 consists of 15 residues. Germline trimming cut 5 bases from V and 3 bases from J; bases unmatched to any gene: 6. The CDR3 reads CASSPRLAATDTQYF. CDR3 nucleotide sequence: TGTGCCAGTAGTCCGAGACTAGCGGCGACAGATACGCAGTATTTT. The full variable domain, completed using reference TRBV19 and TRBJ2-3, is DGGITQSPKYLFRKEGQNVTLSCEQNLNHDAMYWYRQDPGQGLRLIYYSQIVNDFQKGDIAEGYSVSREKKESFPLTVTSAQKNPTAFYLCASSPRLAATDTQYFGPGTRLTVL.

The J gene is TRBJ2-3, the V gene TRBV6-5; TRBD2 agrees at 11 bases. CDR3 size: 15 residues. Germline V gene lookup returns CDR1 MNHEY and CDR2 SVGAGI. V was pared by 6 bases and J by 1 base, with 3 bases of the junction left unmatched. The CDR3 region is CASSPTSGGTDTQYF. DNA of the CDR3: TGTGCCAGCAGCCCGACTAGCGGGGGCACAGATACGCAGTATTTT.

This clone occurred once. The rearrangement links TRBV5-1 to TRBJ1-4, with 8 bases that match TRBD1. The CDR3 consists of 15 residues. Per the germline V gene, CDR1 is SGHRS and CDR2 is YFSETQ. After removal of 2 bases from V and 7 bases from J, the junction contained 7 bases not matched to a gene. The CDR3 protein is CASSFNRGTREKLFF. For the CDR3, the DNA is TGCGCCAGCAGCTTCAACAGGGGGACTCGTGAAAAACTGTTTTTT. The entire variable domain, with the rest obtained from reference TRBV5-1 and TRBJ1-4, is as follows: KAGVTQTPRYLIKTRGQQVTLSCSPISGHRSVSWYQQTPGQGLQFLFEYFSETQRNKGNFPGRFSGRQFSNSRSEMNVSTLELGDSALYLCASSFNRGTREKLFFGSGTQLSVL.

V and J are TRBV27 and TRBJ1-6; 7 positions agree with TRBD1. The germline V gene has CDR1 MNHEY and CDR2 SMNVEV (reference sequence). The CDR3 length is 14 residues. V lost 4 bases to trimming and J lost 10 bases; unmatched junction nucleotides: 7. The CDR3, as DNA: TGTGCCAGCAGTTCGACAGGGTTCGGCTCACCCCTCCACTTT. Its protein is CASSSTGFGSPLHF.

This clone was seen a single time. This chain joins TRBV2 and TRBJ2-6; 9 bases align to TRBD1. The CDR3 has 16 residues. Trimming at V came to 10 bases and at J to 0 bases, leaving 7 bases not matched to a gene. Germline V gene lookup returns CDR1 SNHLY and CDR2 FYNNEI. The CDR3 sequence: CAISRDRVSGANVLTF. The CDR3 DNA sequence: TGTGCCATTTCCCGGGACAGGGTCTCTGGGGCCAACGTCCTGACTTTC.

This clone was found a few times. The genes are TRBV28 and TRBJ1-1; the D is unclear. The CDR3 runs 13 residues. Trimming left V 2 bases short and J 5 bases short, with 9 bases between. CDR1 MDHEN and CDR2 SYDVKM come from the germline V gene. Here the CDR3 DNA reads TGTGCCAGCAGTTTAAGATGGCTGACTGAAGCTTTCTTT. This translates into CASSLRWLTEAFF.